This record looks at one T cell receptor (beta chain) sequence and its context. This clonotype was observed a few times. Its antigen is still unknown. Base qualities are missing; no much larger clone stands one base away. In light of the paper, this sample's time point label describes: sample taken at primary tumor resection. Donors were some 70 patients with early-stage, untreated non-small cell lung cancer from the lung TRACERx cohort. For TCR sequencing, whole RNA was extracted from tumor and nontumor lung tissue, or from cryopreserved PBMC samples, and no cell sorting was done. Patients were selected for TCR sequencing only if sufficient RNA was available from at least two tumor regions. Before selection, tumor and adjacent nontumor lung specimens were reviewed by a lung pathologist. The sample is drawn from a study of spatial heterogeneity in lung cancer (dated by TCRdb to the late 2010s). In the study overall: More beta-chain than alpha-chain transcripts were consistently detected, likely reflecting higher beta-chain transcript abundance. A strong correlation was found between TCR transcript counts in tumor regions and a T cell transcriptional module score from matched bulk RNA-seq. In the raw uncorrected reads, each unique combination of TCR and UMI appeared more than ten times on average. The study quantitatively compared TCR alpha and beta repertoires across multiple tumor regions, matched nontumor lung and blood in non-small cell lung cancer. Nonsynonymous mutation counts, determined by whole-exome sequencing of tumor tissue, were related to TCR repertoire features. Both alpha and beta chains were TCR-sequenced in 220 or so tumor regions, approximately 67 matched nontumor lung samples and around 54 PBMC samples obtained at surgery. Broad study findings and their caveats: A correlation was observed between the number of expanded intratumoral alpha and beta TCRs and the tumor nonsynonymous mutation count. Additional single-cell paired TCR alpha and beta sequencing was considered necessary to confirm, at a functional level, the hypothesis that regional TCRs recognize regional mutations. Counts of ubiquitous and regional expanded TCRs correlated with counts of ubiquitous and regional nonsynonymous mutations, respectively. TCR-seq was estimated to cover only roughly 7% of tumor T cells for alpha chains and approximately 12% for beta chains.

Library construction relied on 5' RACE. The sequencer was a NextSeq 500. The TCR library protocol attached a unique molecular identifier to each TCR cDNA molecule to allow correction of PCR and sequencing errors. In the authors' own workflow: TCR identification, UMI-based error correction and CDR3 extraction were performed with Decombinator tools. TCRs above a frequency of 2 per 1,000, corresponding to the top 1% of the tumor frequency distribution, were defined as expanded. Expanded tumor TCRs were classed as regional if statistically deemed absent (corrected P<0.05) from at least one tumor region, otherwise ubiquitous. Renyi diversity was computed with the R vegan package after each repertoire had been subsampled 100 times to 5,000 TCRs. CDR3 similarity networks were constructed using string-kernel similarity of amino acid triplets, with links drawn between CDR3s whose pairwise similarity was above 0.82. TCRdb trimmed the raw reads at Q25, called clones with MiXCR and kept productive beta chains. Each CDR3 protein appears once, grouped with its most common genes and DNA. The V and J calls here are based on TCRdb, not the publication. This sample has 4,500 to 6,000 distinct CDR3 sequences in its table, and around 4.8% of those were observed once. The ten biggest clones cover approximately 23% of the sample.

This clonotype originated in a male donor with early-stage non-small cell lung cancer. Sequencing used lung tumor tissue, obtained at surgery.

The encoded CDR3 is CASSLAASYEQYF. The DNA sequence is as follows: TGTGCCAGCAGCTTGGCCGCCTCCTACGAGCAGTACTTC. The V and J genes are TRBV5-6 and TRBJ2-7, with the D gene too uncertain to name. Deletion took 0 bases off V and 0 bases off J, with a span of 4 bases between the germline ends. The CDR3 contains 13 residues, cysteine and phenylalanine counted. This entry keeps only the CDR3 DNA: 39 bases, framed from base 1. CDR1 and CDR2 were assigned from the germline V gene as SGHDT and YYEEEE.